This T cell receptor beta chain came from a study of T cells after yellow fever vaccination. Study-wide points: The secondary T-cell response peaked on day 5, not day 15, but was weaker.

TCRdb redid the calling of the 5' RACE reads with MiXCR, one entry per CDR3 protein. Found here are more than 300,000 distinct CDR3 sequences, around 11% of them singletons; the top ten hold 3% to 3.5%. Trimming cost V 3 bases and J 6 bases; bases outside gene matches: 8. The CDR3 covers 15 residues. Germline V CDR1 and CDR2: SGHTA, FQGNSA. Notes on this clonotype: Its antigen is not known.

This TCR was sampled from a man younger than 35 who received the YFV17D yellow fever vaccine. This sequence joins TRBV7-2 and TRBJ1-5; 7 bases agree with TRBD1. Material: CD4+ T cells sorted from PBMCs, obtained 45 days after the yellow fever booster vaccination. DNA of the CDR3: TGTGCCAGCAGCTTCCAGGGGGAGTATGGTCAGCCCCAGCATTTT. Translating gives CASSFQGEYGQPQHF. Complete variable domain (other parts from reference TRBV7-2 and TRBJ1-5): GAGVSQSPSNKVTEKGKDVELRCDPISGHTALYWYRQSLGQGLEFLIYFQGNSAPDKSGLPSDRFSAERTGGSVSTLTIQRTQQEDSAVYLCASSFQGEYGQPQHFGDGTRLSIL.